The sequence of this TCR beta chain was determined in a study of blood T cell repertoires in COVID-19. Background on the study: Sample material is recorded as cDNA or gDNA derived from T cells, B-cell-depleted T cells, or PBMCs.

Under the authors' procedure: Amplification of reference gene primers was used by the study to estimate nucleated cell counts. Here immunoSEQ multiplex PCR was the method, and the copy in TCRdb shows in-frame clones only, minus some. V and J calls and clone size follow that table, whereas D and trimming were derived from the DNA. This table holds about 220,000 clones, less than 90% found once. Germline V CDR1 and CDR2: MNHNY, SVGAGI (reference sequence). Trimming at V came to 5 bases and at J to 2 bases, leaving 15 bases not matched to a gene. This CDR3 is built from 19 residues. The J gene is TRBJ1-1, the V gene TRBV6-6; 12 bases line up with TRBD1. The sample was peripheral blood. The clonotype comes from a man under 40 with active or convalescent COVID-19. The CDR3 sequence is CASSPPGTGGLRGNTEAFF. CDR3 DNA sequence: TGTGCCAGCAGTCCCCCCGGGACAGGGGGCTTGAGGGGAAACACTGAAGCTTTCTTT.